These T cell receptor beta chains were read from a single sample in a study of blood T cells in healthy people across ages. TCRdb redid the calling of the 5' RACE reads with MiXCR, one entry per CDR3 protein. The repertoire has approximately 400,000 distinct CDR3 sequences, roughly half of them found once; the top ten carry around 53%. Sequenced input: blood. Every receptor here comes from a man between 60 and 75 years old in good health. The CDR3 runs from the conserved cysteine through the conserved F or W. D genes are given only for firm matches. Expanded clones get a size class; other rows say once, few or many, or leave the size out.

TRBV7-2	many	-	TRBJ1-1	CASSLTRTVEAFF	TGTGCCAGCAGCTTAACTAGGACAGTTGAAGCTTTCTTT
TRBV29-1	-	-	TRBJ2-1	CSVDIVGRVEVNEQFF	TGCAGCGTTGATATAGTCGGCAGGGTTGAGGTGAATGAGCAGTTCTTC
TRBV10-1	-	TRBD2	TRBJ2-5	CASSEVGLAGGRQRMETQYF	TGCGCCAGCAGTGAGGTTGGCCTAGCGGGGGGGCGTCAACGGATGGAGACCCAGTACTTC
TRBV15	-	-	TRBJ2-6	CATSREMGAGRVVLTF	TGTGCCACCAGCAGAGAAATGGGTGCAGGGCGGGTCGTCCTGACTTTC
TRBV20-1	-	TRBD1	TRBJ1-6	CSALTGTGDSPLHF	TGCAGTGCTTTAACCGGGACAGGGGATTCACCCCTCCACTTT
TRBV29-1	-	-	TRBJ2-3	CSDDRTPKYF	TGCAGCGATGACCGAACCCCAAAGTATTTT
TRBV7-9	many	-	TRBJ2-6	CASSPQSSGANVLTF	TGTGCCAGCAGCCCCCAGAGCTCTGGGGCCAACGTCCTGACTTTC
TRBV11-2	few	-	TRBJ2-1	CASSRPGLSINEQFF	TGTGCCAGCAGCCGGCCGGGACTTTCCATCAATGAGCAGTTCTTC
TRBV9	-	-	TRBJ2-3	CASSVGGGTTDTRYF	-
TRBV21-1	-	-	TRBJ2-7	CASSKADRNIPDAYEQYF	TGTGCCAGCAGCAAAGCCGACAGAAACATTCCTGATGCCTACGAGCAGTACTTC
TRBV7-9	-	TRBD2	TRBJ2-1	CATSAGGAYNEQFF	TGTGCCACCTCAGCGGGGGGTGCCTACAATGAGCAGTTCTTC
TRBV2	-	-	TRBJ2-7	CASSDGGAAYEQYF	TGTGCCAGCAGTGATGGCGGGGCCGCCTACGAGCAGTACTTC
TRBV4-2	few	TRBD2	TRBJ2-1	CASSQEPGLAGGEQFF	TGTGCCAGCAGCCAAGAACCGGGACTAGCGGGTGGTGAGCAGTTCTTC
TRBV9	-	TRBD2	TRBJ2-5	CASSVLGLAQETQYF	TGTGCCAGCAGCGTTTTGGGACTAGCGCAAGAGACCCAGTACTTC
TRBV7-9	-	-	TRBJ1-5	CASSFPPNDQADQPQHF	TGTGCCAGCAGCTTCCCTCCTAACGACCAGGCGGATCAGCCCCAGCATTTT
TRBV28	-	-	TRBJ1-2	CASRLPLGANYGYTF	TGTGCCAGCAGGCTGCCCCTGGGCGCTAACTATGGCTACACCTTC
TRBV7-2	-	-	TRBJ2-7	CASSLNGFYEQYF	TGTGCCAGCAGCTTAAACGGATTCTACGAGCAGTACTTC
TRBV27	few	TRBD1	TRBJ2-3	CASSPLGTAPRTDTQYF	TGTGCCAGCAGTCCGCTCGGGACAGCACCACGCACAGATACGCAGTATTTT
TRBV5-5	once	TRBD1	TRBJ2-3	CASSLDRGYSNQPQYF	TGTGCCAGCAGCTTGGACAGGGGGTATAGCAATCAGCCCCAGTATTTT
TRBV2	many	-	TRBJ2-3	CASSEDLRAAGTDTQYF	TGTGCCAGCAGTGAAGATCTCCGAGCGGCGGGTACAGATACGCAGTATTTT
TRBV27	-	TRBD1	TRBJ1-2	CASGSTGARVYGYTF	TGTGCCAGCGGAAGTACAGGGGCGCGGGTCTATGGCTACACCTTC
TRBV7-2	-	-	TRBJ2-5	CASSSGEAGEETQYF	TGTGCCAGCAGCTCAGGGGAGGCGGGAGAAGAGACCCAGTACTTC
TRBV28	-	-	TRBJ2-7	CASRGGSSPEQYF	TGTGCCAGCAGAGGGGGATCATCCCCCGAGCAGTACTTC
TRBV2	-	TRBD2	TRBJ2-1	CASRSSSGYNEQFF	TGTGCCAGCAGATCGTCTAGCGGGTACAATGAGCAGTTCTTC
TRBV4-2	-	TRBD2	TRBJ2-1	CASSRRTSLNEQFF	TGTGCCAGCAGCCGACGGACTAGCCTCAATGAGCAGTTCTTC
TRBV6-5	few	TRBD1	TRBJ2-7	CASSYSRDRVYEQYF	TGTGCCAGCAGTTACTCGAGGGACAGGGTCTACGAGCAGTACTTC
TRBV15	-	-	TRBJ2-3	CATSRVDLGDTQYF	TGTGCCACCAGCAGAGTTGACCTAGGGGATACGCAGTATTTT
TRBV20-1	-	-	TRBJ2-7	CSARDQSGGASYNEQYF	TGCAGTGCTAGAGATCAGTCCGGGGGAGCATCATACAATGAGCAGTACTTC